The sequence of this T cell receptor (beta chain) was determined in a study of metastatic and nonmetastatic thyroid tumors. Study background: Samples came from malignant and benign thyroid patients, and repertoires were compared across blood and tumor or nodule tissue. The study, taken as a whole, reports: Reported TCR beta diversity, measured in blood and tumor, was significantly higher for malignant thyroid tumors than for benign nodules.

At least ten counts were recorded for this clone. Its specificity is not known. Per the original data handling: CDR3 differences across clinicopathological groups were used to build a distant-metastasis classifier for papillary thyroid cancer. TCRdb re-called the PCR reads via MiXCR. Clone size and V and J calls follow TCRdb, not the original study. The table lists tens of thousands of clones, approximately 13% of them singletons, with 7% to 10% in the top ten. After removal of 3 bases from V and 3 bases from J, the junction contained 6 bases not matched to a gene. Germline values: CDR1 DFQATT, CDR2 SNEGSKA (reference sequence). The CDR3 is 16 amino acids. All patients were treatment-naive before thyroid surgery.

The clonotype originates from a female donor with papillary thyroid cancer or a benign thyroid nodule (not recorded which). Some clones in this sample may be carry-over from other donors' samples. The chain uses TRBV20-1 and TRBJ2-2; 11 bases are a match to TRBD2. Sample: tumor tissue. The CDR3 region is CSASGVGLADTGELFF. DNA for the CDR3: TGCAGTGCTAGCGGGGTGGGACTAGCGGACACCGGGGAGCTGTTTTTT.